This T cell receptor (beta chain) was profiled in a study of low-dose radiotherapy and immunotherapy resistance in tumors. Turning to the study itself: Per fraction, Cohort 2 was given 1 Gy every two weeks, accumulating a total of 13 Gy over 26 weeks. Patients were given intravenous nivolumab 240 mg every two weeks plus ipilimumab 1 mg/kg every six weeks. Oral administration of aspirin 300 mg daily occurred for four cycles, commencing at cycle 1 day 1.

Alpha and beta chains were covered, as first-strand cDNA relied on TRAV- and TRBV-specific primers. TCR amplification involved about 18 PCR cycles with a constant-region primer and V-primer adapter. Via MiXCR, TCRdb re-called the reads, giving one row per CDR3 protein. The sample has 75,000 to 95,000 distinct CDR3 sequences, more than 8.5% seen once. After removal of 6 bases from V and 5 bases from J, the junction contained 9 bases not matched to a gene. The length of the CDR3 is 15 residues. This clonotype was detected ten times or more. Time point reported: before trial treatment. Donors were administered nivolumab, ipilimumab, aspirin and low-dose cyclophosphamide, together with low-dose radiotherapy.

The sequences come from PBMCs, collected before treatment. The chain couples TRBV12-3 or TRBV12-4 to TRBJ2-5; 10 bases align to TRBD1. The sequence derives from a male donor with prostate cancer. Here the CDR3 DNA reads TGTGCCAGCAGCCCGGGGACAGGGGTTTTCGAGACCCAGTACTTC. This gives the protein CASSPGTGVFETQYF.